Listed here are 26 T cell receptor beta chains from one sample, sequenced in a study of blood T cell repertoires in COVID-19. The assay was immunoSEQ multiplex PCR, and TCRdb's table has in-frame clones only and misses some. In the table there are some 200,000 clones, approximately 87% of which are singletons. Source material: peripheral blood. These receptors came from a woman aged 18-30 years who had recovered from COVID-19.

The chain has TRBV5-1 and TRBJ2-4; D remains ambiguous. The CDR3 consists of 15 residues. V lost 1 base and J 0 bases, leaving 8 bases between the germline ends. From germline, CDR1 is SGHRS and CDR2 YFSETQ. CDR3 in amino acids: CASSLYELAKNIQYF. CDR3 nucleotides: TGCGCCAGCAGCTTGTATGAGTTAGCCAAAAACATTCAGTACTTC.

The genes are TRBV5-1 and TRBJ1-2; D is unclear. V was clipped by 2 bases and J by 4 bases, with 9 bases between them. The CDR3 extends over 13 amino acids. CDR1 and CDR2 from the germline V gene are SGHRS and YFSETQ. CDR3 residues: CASSFARSYGYTF. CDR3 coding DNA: TGCGCCAGCAGCTTTGCCAGATCCTATGGCTACACCTTC.

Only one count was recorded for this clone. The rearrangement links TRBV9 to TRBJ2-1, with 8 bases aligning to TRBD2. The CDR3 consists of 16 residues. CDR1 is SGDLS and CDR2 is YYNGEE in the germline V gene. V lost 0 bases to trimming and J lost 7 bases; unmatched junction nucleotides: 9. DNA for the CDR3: TGTGCCAGCAGCGTAGGTGACGGGAGGGCTGGAAATGAGCAGTTCTTC. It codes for CASSVGDGRAGNEQFF.

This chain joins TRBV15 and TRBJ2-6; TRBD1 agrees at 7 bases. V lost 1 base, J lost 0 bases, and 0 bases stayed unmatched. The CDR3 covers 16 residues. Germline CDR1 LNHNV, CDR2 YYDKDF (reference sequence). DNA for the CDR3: TGTGCCACCAGCAGAGGGGACAGCTCTGGGGCCAACGTCCTGACTTTC. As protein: CATSRGDSSGANVLTF.

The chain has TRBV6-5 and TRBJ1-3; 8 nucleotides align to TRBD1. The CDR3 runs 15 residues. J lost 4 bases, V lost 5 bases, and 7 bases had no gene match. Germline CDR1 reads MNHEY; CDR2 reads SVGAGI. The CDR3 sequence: CASSPWTGNGNTIYF. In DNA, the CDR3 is TGTGCCAGCAGTCCCTGGACAGGGAACGGAAACACCATATATTTT.

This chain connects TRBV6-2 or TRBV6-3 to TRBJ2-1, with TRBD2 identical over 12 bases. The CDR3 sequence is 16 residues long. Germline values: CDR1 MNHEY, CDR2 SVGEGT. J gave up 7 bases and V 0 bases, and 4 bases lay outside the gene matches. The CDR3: CASSYSASGRVNEQFF. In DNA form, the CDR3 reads TGTGCCAGCAGTTACTCCGCTAGCGGGAGGGTTAATGAGCAGTTCTTC.

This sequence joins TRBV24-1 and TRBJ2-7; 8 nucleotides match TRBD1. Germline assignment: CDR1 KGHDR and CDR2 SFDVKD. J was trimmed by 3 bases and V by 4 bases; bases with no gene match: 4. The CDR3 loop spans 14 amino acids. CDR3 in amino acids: CATSDTGTGYEQYF. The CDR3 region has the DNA TGTGCCACCAGTGACACCGGGACAGGCTACGAGCAGTACTTC.

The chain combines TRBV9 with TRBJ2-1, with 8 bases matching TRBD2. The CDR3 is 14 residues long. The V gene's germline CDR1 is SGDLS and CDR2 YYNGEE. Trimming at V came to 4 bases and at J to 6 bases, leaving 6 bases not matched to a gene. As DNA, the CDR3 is TGTGCCAGCAGCCATACGGGGGGGATCAATGAGCAGTTCTTC. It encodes CASSHTGGINEQFF.

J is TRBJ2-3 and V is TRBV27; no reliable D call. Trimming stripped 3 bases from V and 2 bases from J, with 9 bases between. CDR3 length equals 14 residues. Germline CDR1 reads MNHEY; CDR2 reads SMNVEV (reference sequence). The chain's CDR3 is CASSLSPFTDTQYF. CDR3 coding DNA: TGTGCCAGCAGTTTGAGTCCGTTCACAGATACGCAGTATTTT.

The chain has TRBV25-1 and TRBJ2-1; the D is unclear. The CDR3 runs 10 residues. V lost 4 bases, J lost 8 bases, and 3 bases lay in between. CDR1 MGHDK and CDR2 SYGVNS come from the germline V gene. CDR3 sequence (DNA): TGTGCCAGCAGTGGGCATGAGCAGTTCTTC. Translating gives CASSGHEQFF.

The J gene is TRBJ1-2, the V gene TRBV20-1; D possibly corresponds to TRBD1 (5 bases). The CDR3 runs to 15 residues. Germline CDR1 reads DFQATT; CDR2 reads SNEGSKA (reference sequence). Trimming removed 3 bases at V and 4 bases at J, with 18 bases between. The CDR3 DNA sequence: TGCAGTGCTAGTCCCCGGGACGGGAGCTTCTATGGCTACACCTTC. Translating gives CSASPRDGSFYGYTF.

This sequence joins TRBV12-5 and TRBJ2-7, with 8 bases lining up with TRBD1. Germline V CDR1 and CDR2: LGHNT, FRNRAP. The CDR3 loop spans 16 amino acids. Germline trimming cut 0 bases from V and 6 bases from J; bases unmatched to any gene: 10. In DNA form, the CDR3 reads TGTGCTAGTGGTTTGGTATCGGCAGGGGGCGCGACCGAGCAGTACGTC. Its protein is CASGLVSAGGATEQYV.

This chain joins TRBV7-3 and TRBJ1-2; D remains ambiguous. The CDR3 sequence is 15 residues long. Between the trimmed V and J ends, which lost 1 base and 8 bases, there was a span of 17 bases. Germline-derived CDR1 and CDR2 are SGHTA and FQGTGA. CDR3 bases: TGTGCCAGCAGCTTAATTTCCGGGGAGGTGGGAGGCTACACCTTC. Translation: CASSLISGEVGGYTF.

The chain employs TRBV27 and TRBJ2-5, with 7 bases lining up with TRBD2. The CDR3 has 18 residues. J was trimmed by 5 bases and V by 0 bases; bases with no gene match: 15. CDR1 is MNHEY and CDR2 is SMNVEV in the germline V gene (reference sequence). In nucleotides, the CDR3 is TGTGCCAGCAGTTTATCACTCCCTGGGGCGGGAGTGCAGGAGACCCAGTACTTC. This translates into CASSLSLPGAGVQETQYF.

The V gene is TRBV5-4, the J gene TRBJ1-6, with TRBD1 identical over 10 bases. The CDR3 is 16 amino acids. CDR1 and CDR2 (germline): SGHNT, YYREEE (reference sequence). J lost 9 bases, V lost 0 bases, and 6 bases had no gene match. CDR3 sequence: CASSLDRQGALSPLHF. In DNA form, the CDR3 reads TGTGCCAGCAGCTTGGACCGACAGGGGGCTCTTTCACCCCTCCACTTT.

CDR3 loop: CASSLGAGHYEQYF. The DNA of the CDR3 is TGTGCCAGCAGCTTGGGGGCGGGGCACTACGAGCAGTACTTC. This rearrangement joins TRBV5-4 to TRBJ2-7; tentative D call: TRBD2 (6 bases). The length of the CDR3 is 14 residues. CDR1 is SGHNT and CDR2 is YYREEE in the germline V gene (reference sequence). V was shortened by 0 bases and J by 3 bases, with 10 bases between the two germline ends. The full variable domain, rest sourced from reference TRBV5-4 and TRBJ2-7, is ETGVTQSPTHLIKTRGQQVTLRCSSQSGHNTVSWYQQALGQGPQFIFQYYREEENGRGNFPPRFSGLQFPNYSSELNVNALELDDSALYLCASSLGAGHYEQYFGPGTRLTVT.

CDR3 amino acids: CAIRGQGVSGANVLTF. DNA of the CDR3: TGTGCGATCCGGGGACAGGGGGTCTCTGGGGCCAACGTCCTGACTTTC. The J gene is TRBJ2-6, the V gene TRBV10-3; the match to TRBD1 covers 11 bases. This CDR3 comprises 16 residues. Germline-derived CDR1 and CDR2 are ENHRY and SYGVKD.

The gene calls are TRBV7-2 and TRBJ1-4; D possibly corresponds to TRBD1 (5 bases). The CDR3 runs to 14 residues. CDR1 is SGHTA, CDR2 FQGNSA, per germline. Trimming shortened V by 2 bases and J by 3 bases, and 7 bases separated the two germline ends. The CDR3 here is CASSLQGSNEKLFF. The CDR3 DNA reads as TGTGCCAGCAGCTTACAGGGTTCTAATGAAAAACTGTTTTTT.

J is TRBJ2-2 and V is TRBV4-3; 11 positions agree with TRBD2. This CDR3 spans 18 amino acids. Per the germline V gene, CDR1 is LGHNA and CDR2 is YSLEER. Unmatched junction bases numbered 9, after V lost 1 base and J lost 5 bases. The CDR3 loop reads CASSQALAGGPRTGELFF. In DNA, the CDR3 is TGCGCCAGCAGCCAAGCCTTAGCGGGAGGGCCTCGTACCGGGGAGCTGTTTTTT.

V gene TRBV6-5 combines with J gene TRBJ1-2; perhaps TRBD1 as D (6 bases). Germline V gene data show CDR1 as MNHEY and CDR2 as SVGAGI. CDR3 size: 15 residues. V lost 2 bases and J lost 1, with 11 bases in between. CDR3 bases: TGTGCCAGCAGTTACGGCCTGGGACATAACTATGGCTACACCTTC. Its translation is CASSYGLGHNYGYTF.

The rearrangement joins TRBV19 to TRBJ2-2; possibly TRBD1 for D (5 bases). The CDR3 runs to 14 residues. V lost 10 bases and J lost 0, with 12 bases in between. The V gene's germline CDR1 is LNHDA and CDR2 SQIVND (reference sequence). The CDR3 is CATKGAPNTGELFF. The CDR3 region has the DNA TGTGCCACCAAAGGGGCGCCGAACACCGGGGAGCTGTTTTTT.

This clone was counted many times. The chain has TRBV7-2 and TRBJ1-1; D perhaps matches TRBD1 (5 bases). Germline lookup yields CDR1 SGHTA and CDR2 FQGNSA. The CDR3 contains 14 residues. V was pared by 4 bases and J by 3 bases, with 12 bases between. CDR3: CASSSYGGDTEAFF. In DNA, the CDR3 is TGTGCCAGCAGCTCCTATGGGGGGGACACTGAAGCTTTCTTT.

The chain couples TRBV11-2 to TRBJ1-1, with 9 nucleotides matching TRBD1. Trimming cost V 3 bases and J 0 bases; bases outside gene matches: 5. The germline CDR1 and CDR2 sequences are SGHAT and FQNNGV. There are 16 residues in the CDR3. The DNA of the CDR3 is TGTGCCAGCAGCTTCGGGACAGGGAATATGAACACTGAAGCTTTCTTT. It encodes CASSFGTGNMNTEAFF.

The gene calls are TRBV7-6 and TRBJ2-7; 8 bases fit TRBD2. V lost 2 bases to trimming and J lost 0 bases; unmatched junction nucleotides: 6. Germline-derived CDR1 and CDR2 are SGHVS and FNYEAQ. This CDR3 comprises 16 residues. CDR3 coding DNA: TGTGCCAGCAGCTTAACGTGCGGGGGGAGCTCCTACGAGCAGTACGTC. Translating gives CASSLTCGGSSYEQYV.

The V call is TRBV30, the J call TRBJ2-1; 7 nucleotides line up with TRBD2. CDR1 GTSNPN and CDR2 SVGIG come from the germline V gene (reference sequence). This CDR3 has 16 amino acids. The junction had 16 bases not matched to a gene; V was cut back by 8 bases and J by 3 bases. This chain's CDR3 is CARGWDSAGDYNEQFF. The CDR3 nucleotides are TGTGCCCGAGGGTGGGACTCGGCGGGGGACTACAATGAGCAGTTCTTC.

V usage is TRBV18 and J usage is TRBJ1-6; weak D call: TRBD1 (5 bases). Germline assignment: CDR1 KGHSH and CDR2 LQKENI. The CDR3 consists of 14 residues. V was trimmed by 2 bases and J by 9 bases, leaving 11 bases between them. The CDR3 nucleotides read TGTGCCAGCTCACCAGGGGGGAACGGTTCACCCCTCCACTTT. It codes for CASSPGGNGSPLHF.